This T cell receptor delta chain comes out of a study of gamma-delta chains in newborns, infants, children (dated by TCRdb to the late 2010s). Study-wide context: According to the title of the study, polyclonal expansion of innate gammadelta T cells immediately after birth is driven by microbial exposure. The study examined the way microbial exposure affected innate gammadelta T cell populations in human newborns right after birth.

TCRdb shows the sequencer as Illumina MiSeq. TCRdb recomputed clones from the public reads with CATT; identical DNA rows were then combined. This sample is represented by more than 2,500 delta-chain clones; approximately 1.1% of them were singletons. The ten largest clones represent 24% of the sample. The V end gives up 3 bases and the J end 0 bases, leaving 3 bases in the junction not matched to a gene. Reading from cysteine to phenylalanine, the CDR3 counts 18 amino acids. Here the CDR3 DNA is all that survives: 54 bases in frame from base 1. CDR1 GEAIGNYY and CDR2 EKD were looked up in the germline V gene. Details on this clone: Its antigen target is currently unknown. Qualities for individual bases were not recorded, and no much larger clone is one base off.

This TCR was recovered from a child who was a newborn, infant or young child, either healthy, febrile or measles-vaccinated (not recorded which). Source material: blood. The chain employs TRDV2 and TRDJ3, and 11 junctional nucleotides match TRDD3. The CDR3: CACDVLGDNSWDTRQMFF. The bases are TGTGCCTGTGACGTACTGGGGGATAACTCCTGGGACACCCGACAGATGTTTTTC.